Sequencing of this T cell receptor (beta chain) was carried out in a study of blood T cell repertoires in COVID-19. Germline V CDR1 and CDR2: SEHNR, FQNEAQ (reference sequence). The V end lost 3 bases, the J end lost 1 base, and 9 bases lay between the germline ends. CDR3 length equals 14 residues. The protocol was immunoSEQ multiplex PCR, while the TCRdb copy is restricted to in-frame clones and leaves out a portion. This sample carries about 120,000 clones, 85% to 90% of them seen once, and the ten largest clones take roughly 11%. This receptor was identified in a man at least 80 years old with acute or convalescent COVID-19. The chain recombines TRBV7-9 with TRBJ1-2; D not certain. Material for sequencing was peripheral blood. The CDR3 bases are TGTGCCAGCAGCTTCCCACAAGTTAACTATGGCTACACCTTC. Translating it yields CASSFPQVNYGYTF.